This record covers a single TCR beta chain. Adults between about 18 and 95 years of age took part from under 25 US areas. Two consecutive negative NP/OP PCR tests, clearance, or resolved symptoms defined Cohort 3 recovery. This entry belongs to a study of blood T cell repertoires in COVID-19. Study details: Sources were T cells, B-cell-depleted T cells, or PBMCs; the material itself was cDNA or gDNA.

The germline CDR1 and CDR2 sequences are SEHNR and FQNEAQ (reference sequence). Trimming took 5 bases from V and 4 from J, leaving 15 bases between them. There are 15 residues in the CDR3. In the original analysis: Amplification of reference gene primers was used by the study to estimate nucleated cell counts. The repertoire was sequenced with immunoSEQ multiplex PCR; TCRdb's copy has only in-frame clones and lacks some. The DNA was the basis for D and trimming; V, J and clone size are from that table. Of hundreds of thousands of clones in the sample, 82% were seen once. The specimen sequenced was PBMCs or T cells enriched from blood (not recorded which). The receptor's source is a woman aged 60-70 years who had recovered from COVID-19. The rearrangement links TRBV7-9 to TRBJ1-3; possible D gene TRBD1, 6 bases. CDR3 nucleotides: TGTGCCAGCAGCCCCGTGGGGGGGCTGGGAAACACCATATATTTT. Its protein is CASSPVGGLGNTIYF.